A selection of T cell receptor beta chains follows, all from one sample in a study of cytomegalovirus exposure and HLA in healthy donors. Profiling relied on immunoSEQ multiplex PCR, and the TCRdb table lists in-frame clones only, not all of them. The table has about 100,000 clones, roughly four fifths seen once. Sequencing was carried out using PBMCs. These receptors were collected from a male donor in good health and CMV-seropositive. Both conserved end residues are part of each CDR3. The D gene is left open where the match is weak. Where a row states a size, it is once, few, many or the class of an expanded clone; other rows omit it.

CDR3 | DNA | size | D | J | V
CASNQDRGPLHF | TGTGCCAGCAATCAAGACAGGGGACCCCTCCACTTT | once | TRBD1 | TRBJ1-6 | TRBV6-5
CASSLGQGGESPLHF | TGTGCCAGCTCACTTGGACAGGGGGGAGAATCACCCCTCCACTTT | . | TRBD1 | TRBJ1-6 | TRBV18
CASSTGTGASYNEQFF | TGTGCCAGCAGCACAGGGACAGGGGCGTCATACAATGAGCAGTTCTTC | . | TRBD1 | TRBJ2-1 | TRBV5-4
CASSLHGTPNTEAFF | TGTGCCAGTAGTCTGCACGGGACACCGAACACTGAAGCTTTCTTT | . | . | TRBJ1-1 | TRBV19
CASSSGGDQPQHF | TGTGCCAGCAGCTCGGGGGGGGATCAGCCCCAGCATTTT | . | . | TRBJ1-5 | TRBV5-4
CASSAGTVGYTF | TGTGCCAGCAGTGCCGGGACAGTAGGCTACACCTTC | few | TRBD1 | TRBJ1-2 | TRBV2
CASSFRQGEAFF | TGTGCCAGCAGCTTCAGACAGGGTGAAGCTTTCTTT | few | TRBD1 | TRBJ1-1 | TRBV7-9
CASSPAGTGGTGWDTQYF | TGTGCCAGCAGCCCCGCCGGGACAGGGGGTACGGGTTGGGATACGCAGTATTTT | . | TRBD1 | TRBJ2-3 | TRBV28
CAWSVQSTGELFF | TGTGCCTGGAGTGTACAGTCCACCGGGGAGCTGTTTTTT | . | . | TRBJ2-2 | TRBV30
CASSSPLVPGQGSYEQYF | TGTGCCAGCAGCTCTCCTCTCGTCCCGGGACAGGGGTCCTACGAGCAGTACTTC | once | TRBD1 | TRBJ2-7 | TRBV11-2
CASSEQGRTDTQYF | TGTGCCAGCAGTGAGCAGGGTCGCACAGATACGCAGTATTTT | . | . | TRBJ2-3 | TRBV2